The 14 T cell receptor beta chains given below trace back to one sample, sequenced in a study of response to subunit inactivated influenza vaccine. TCRdb reprocessed the RT-PCR reads with MiXCR, giving one entry per CDR3 protein. The table shows more than 150,000 distinct CDR3 sequences, with around 8.8% occurring only once. Specimen: non-naive T cells sorted from PBMCs, collected on the day of vaccination. These receptors originate from a man between 50 and 59 years old who received an inactivated influenza vaccine.

The chain employs TRBV7-2 and TRBJ2-1; TRBD2 aligns across 12 bases. V lost 7 bases, J lost 7 bases, and 8 bases stayed unmatched. This CDR3 comprises 15 residues. Germline CDR1 and CDR2: SGHTA and FQGNSA. The chain's CDR3 is CASTFTSGGKNEQFF. The CDR3 nucleotides read TGTGCCAGCACTTTTACTAGCGGGGGGAAAAATGAGCAGTTCTTC.

In its sample, this clonotype was seen many times. The chain is built from TRBV19 and TRBJ2-1, with TRBD1 identical over 7 bases. The germline gives CDR1 LNHDA, CDR2 SQIVND (reference sequence). The V gene end was trimmed by 7 bases and the J gene end by 6 bases; junction bases not matched to a gene: 12. This CDR3 region has 15 residues. CDR3 bases: TGTGCCAGTACCCCCGGTAGGGGGCCGGGCAATGAGCAGTTCTTC. Amino acids: CASTPGRGPGNEQFF.

Ten or more counts support this clonotype. The chain recombines TRBV15 with TRBJ2-4; maybe TRBD1 (6 bases). Germline loops: CDR1 LNHNV, CDR2 YYDKDF (reference sequence). V was cut by 0 bases and J by 5 bases, with 17 bases left in between. The CDR3 totals 17 residues. The CDR3, as DNA: TGTGCCACCAGCAGAGATAATCCAGGGGTCGGCGAAAACATTCAGTACTTC. As protein: CATSRDNPGVGENIQYF.

This rearrangement joins TRBV6-2 or TRBV6-3 to TRBJ2-7; D is unresolved. V lost 3 bases, J lost 3 bases, and 18 bases lay in between. The germline CDR1 and CDR2 sequences are MNHEY and SVGEGT. The CDR3 consists of 16 residues. The CDR3 loop is CASSYVLEFRLYEQYF. In DNA, the CDR3 is TGTGCCAGCAGTTATGTGCTAGAGTTCAGGCTCTACGAGCAGTACTTC.

This clonotype was seen more than once but under ten times. The chain links TRBV20-1 to TRBJ2-5; either TRBD1 or TRBD2 may supply D (5 bases each). CDR1 is DFQATT and CDR2 is SNEGSKA in the germline V gene (reference sequence). Trimming shortened V by 2 bases and J by 2 bases, and 12 bases separated the two germline ends. The CDR3 runs to 14 residues. The CDR3 spells CSARRDPLQETQYF. Here the CDR3 DNA reads TGCAGTGCTAGAAGGGACCCACTACAAGAGACCCAGTACTTC.

The sample holds many counts of this clonotype. V usage is TRBV20-1 and J usage is TRBJ2-3, with TRBD2 matching 16 bases. Germline trimming cut 6 bases from V and 10 bases from J; bases unmatched to any gene: 7. There are 14 residues in the CDR3. CDR1 is DFQATT and CDR2 is SNEGSKA in the germline V gene (reference sequence). CDR3 residues: CSAQGGLAGGPQYF. In DNA, the CDR3 is TGCAGTGCGCAGGGGGGACTAGCGGGGGGGCCGCAGTATTTT.

This clonotype was detected many times. This chain joins TRBV21-1 and TRBJ2-3. TRBV21-1 is classified as a pseudogene. CDR3 length equals 9 residues. CDR3 in amino acids: CASSKFTYF. In DNA form, the CDR3 reads TGTGCCAGCAGCAAATTTACGTATTTT.

The chain has TRBV20-1 and TRBJ2-7; 8 bases are a match to TRBD1. V was clipped by 6 bases and J by 5 bases; unmatched bases: 12. CDR1 is DFQATT and CDR2 is SNEGSKA in the germline V gene (reference sequence). This CDR3 contains 14 residues. CDR3 sequence reads: CSARKGQGWNEQYF. CDR3 DNA sequence: TGCAGTGCCAGAAAAGGACAGGGCTGGAACGAGCAGTACTTC.

This clonotype was observed at least ten times. The chain carries TRBV4-1 and TRBJ2-1; TRBD2 aligns across 8 bases. This CDR3 has 14 residues. The J segment lost 9 bases and the V segment lost 3 bases, leaving 7 bases of the junction unmatched. Germline lookup yields CDR1 MGHRA and CDR2 YSYEKL. Here the CDR3 reads CASSQPRRGVEQFF. The CDR3 DNA follows: TGCGCCAGCAGCCAGCCCCGGCGGGGGGTTGAGCAGTTCTTC.

This clonotype was seen ten or more times. V gene TRBV29-1 combines with J gene TRBJ1-2; D is perhaps TRBD1 (5 bases). Germline V gene sequence: CDR1 SQVTM, CDR2 ANQGSEA. The CDR3 is made up of 15 amino acids. V lost 1 base to trimming and J lost 5 bases, with 17 bases between them. The CDR3 sequence: CSVEGLGPTPYGYTF. The CDR3 DNA follows: TGCAGCGTTGAAGGTCTGGGACCGACACCTTATGGCTACACCTTC.

This clonotype was counted only a few times. The CDR3 DNA sequence: TGCAGCGTTGGGCGACAGGGGACGGCAGATACGCAGTATTTT. Translated, it gives CSVGRQGTADTQYF. The rearrangement joins TRBV29-1 to TRBJ2-3; 8 nucleotides line up with TRBD1. The CDR3 runs 14 residues. Trimming took 4 bases from V and 4 from J; bases not matched to a gene: 7. CDR1 is SQVTM and CDR2 is ANQGSEA in the germline V gene.

This clonotype was seen a handful of times. The J gene is TRBJ1-6, the V gene TRBV5-1; TRBD1 matches 8 bases. This CDR3 has 15 amino acids. CDR1 and CDR2 (germline): SGHRS, YFSETQ. The V and J ends lost 4 bases and 8 bases, in that order; junction bases with no gene match: 8. The CDR3 sequence: CASSIRTGSDSPLHF. The CDR3 coding sequence is TGCGCCAGCAGCATCCGGACAGGGTCGGATTCACCCCTCCACTTT.

This clonotype came up a few times. CDR3 loop: CASSLAVGLAGLEYF. DNA of the CDR3: TGTGCCAGCAGCTTAGCCGTGGGACTAGCGGGTTTGGAGTACTTC. V usage is TRBV7-9 and J usage is TRBJ2-7; 12 nucleotides match TRBD2. Germline lookup yields CDR1 SEHNR and CDR2 FQNEAQ (reference sequence). The CDR3 has 15 amino acids. Trimming cost V 0 bases and J 11 bases; bases outside gene matches: 8.

This clonotype was observed many times. The V call is TRBV2, the J call TRBJ1-2; TRBD1 aligns across 8 bases. V lost 7 bases to trimming and J lost 8 bases; unmatched junction nucleotides: 12. The V gene's germline CDR1 is SNHLY and CDR2 FYNNEI. This CDR3 is built from 14 residues. The CDR3: CASKPDREVGGYTF. The CDR3 bases are TGTGCCAGCAAGCCGGACAGGGAGGTCGGCGGCTACACCTTC.